One and the same sample provided the 4 T cell receptor beta chains below, sequenced in a study of beta chain features in type 1 diabetes. Study conclusions and caveats: When Type 1 diabetes patients were examined, their TCRB CDR3s proved moderately but significantly shorter in all four CD4+ subsets.

Sequencing targeted expressed TCRB transcripts, as all isolated RNA had been reverse transcribed. The repertoire was sequenced with immunoSEQ multiplex PCR; TCRdb's copy has only in-frame clones and lacks some. This table has about 120,000 clones, 16% appearing once. No cognate antigen is known for these TCRs. Source material: central memory CD4+ T cells from blood. The receptors shown here come from a man in his thirties or forties with type 1 diabetes.

In this sample, this clone turned up a few times. This chain connects TRBV7-2 to TRBJ1-5, with TRBD1 matching 7 bases. The V and J ends lost 5 bases and 6 bases, in that order; junction bases with no gene match: 10. This CDR3 contains 15 residues. Looked up from germline, CDR1 is SGHTA and CDR2 is FQGNSA. In DNA form, the CDR3 reads TGTGCCAGCAGCAGTGGACAGGTAGAAGGTCAGCCCCAGCATTTT. This codes for CASSSGQVEGQPQHF.

This clone was detected only a few times. The chain is built from TRBV18 and TRBJ2-3, with D possibly TRBD1 on 5 matching bases. The germline CDR1 and CDR2 sequences are KGHSH and LQKENI. The CDR3 contains 15 residues. Trimming removed 3 bases at V and 1 base at J, with 11 bases between. The CDR3 reads CASSPPTERTDTQYF. DNA of the CDR3: TGTGCCAGCTCACCCCCGACAGAGCGCACAGATACGCAGTATTTT.

The V gene is TRBV4-2, the J gene TRBJ2-5, with TRBD1 matching 8 bases. After removal of 1 base from V and 2 bases from J, the junction contained 6 bases not matched to a gene. This CDR3 has 16 residues. CDR1 is LGHNA and CDR2 is YNFKEQ in the germline V gene. The chain's CDR3 is CASSQVRDRFQETQYF. CDR3 DNA sequence: TGTGCCAGCAGCCAAGTCAGGGACAGGTTTCAAGAGACCCAGTACTTC.

The rearrangement uses TRBV15 and TRBJ2-3; D may be TRBD1 or TRBD2 (5 bases each). The CDR3 spans 15 residues. Germline V gene sequence: CDR1 LNHNV, CDR2 YYDKDF (reference sequence). V was shortened by 0 bases and J by 4 bases, with 11 bases between the two germline ends. In DNA, the CDR3 is TGTGCCACCAGCAGAGATTCCCAGGGAGCAGATACGCAGTATTTT. It specifies CATSRDSQGADTQYF.